This T cell receptor beta chain stems from a study of regulatory T cells in long-lasting Graves disease. Time point: persistent/refractory GD, antithyroid drugs over 5 years with positive TRAb. From PBMCs, RNA was extracted and then used to make the TCR library. CDR3-region Arm-PCR and iRepertoire HTBI primers produced the TCR beta libraries. TCRdb re-called the multiplex PCR reads with MiXCR, one entry per CDR3 protein. The data hold some 340,000 distinct CDR3 sequences, with roughly 25% observed a single time. With 6 bases clipped from V and 5 bases from J, the junction kept 9 bases outside the gene matches. This CDR3 comprises 15 residues. This clonotype has ten or more counts.

The source of this sequence is a woman aged 40 to 55 with Graves disease. The chain combines TRBV12-3 or TRBV12-4 with TRBJ2-7; TRBD2 matches at 11 bases. The specimen was peripheral blood mononuclear cells (PBMCs), collected when the disease was refractory, from a patient treated with antithyroid drugs. The CDR3 coding sequence is TGTGCCAGCAGCCGAACTAGCGGGAGTATCCACGAGCAGTACTTC. Its translation is CASSRTSGSIHEQYF.